A single sample gave rise to the 16 T cell receptor beta chains below, sequenced in a study of shared clonotypes between healthy human individuals. Generated by immunoSEQ multiplex PCR, the TCRdb table keeps only in-frame clones and is missing some. This repertoire shows millions of clones, approximately 95% found once; its top ten account for 0.39%. The source material was naive CD4+ T cells from PBMCs. Subset meaning: CD45RA+ positively selected. The origin of the receptors is a man aged 18 to 35 in good health. Some clones in this sample may be carry-over from other donors' samples.

This chain links TRBV6-4 with TRBJ1-1; D perhaps matches TRBD1 (5 bases). CDR3 length: 15 amino acids. Trimming shortened V by 0 bases and J by 6 bases, and 14 bases separated the two germline ends. Germline loops: CDR1 MRHNA, CDR2 SNTAGT. Here the CDR3 DNA reads TGTGCCAGCAGTGACTCGAGTAGGGGAAGAGCTGAAGCTTTCTTT. Amino acid sequence: CASSDSSRGRAEAFF.

The chain is built from TRBV7-6 and TRBJ1-1; the D gene is possibly TRBD1 (5 bases). Germline CDR1 is SGHVS and CDR2 is FNYEAQ. V dropped 5 bases and J dropped 1 base, with 17 bases sitting between them. This CDR3 is built from 16 residues. The CDR3 DNA sequence: TGTGCCAGCAGCCCCCGGGCCGGGGCTGGGAACACTGAAGCTTTCTTT. It specifies CASSPRAGAGNTEAFF.

The chain carries TRBV9 and TRBJ1-1, with TRBD1 matching 8 bases. This CDR3 region has 15 residues. Germline V lookup: CDR1 SGDLS, CDR2 YYNGEE. J was trimmed by 1 base and V by 4 bases; bases with no gene match: 6. CDR3 nucleotide sequence: TGTGCCAGCAGCCCCAGGACAGGGAGGAACACTGAAGCTTTCTTT. Its translation: CASSPRTGRNTEAFF.

J is TRBJ2-3 and V is TRBV2, with 12 bases matching TRBD2. This CDR3 spans 15 amino acids. The junction had 8 bases not matched to a gene; V was cut back by 6 bases and J by 7 bases. Germline lookup yields CDR1 SNHLY and CDR2 FYNNEI. CDR3 in amino acids: CASRLGLAGTNTQYF. CDR3 sequence (DNA): TGTGCCAGCAGGTTAGGACTAGCGGGAACAAATACGCAGTATTTT.

J is TRBJ1-3 and V is TRBV7-2; D not resolved. CDR1 SGHTA and CDR2 FQGNSA come from the germline V gene. The CDR3 is made up of 15 amino acids. With 3 bases removed from V and 0 bases from J, the gap between germline ends came to 9 bases. CDR3 DNA sequence: TGTGCCAGCAGCTTCTTGGGGTCCTCTGGAAACACCATATATTTT. It yields the protein CASSFLGSSGNTIYF.

The rearrangement uses TRBV5-4 and TRBJ2-7, with TRBD1 identical over 7 bases. The CDR3 totals 14 residues. The V and J ends lost 0 bases and 6 bases, in that order; junction bases with no gene match: 6. From germline, CDR1 is SGHNT and CDR2 YYREEE (reference sequence). The CDR3 loop is CASSLVRQGGEQYF. CDR3 coding DNA: TGTGCCAGCAGCTTGGTGCGACAGGGCGGCGAGCAGTACTTC.

This clone showed up just once. The chain couples TRBV19 to TRBJ1-2; D unclear. The CDR3 contains 14 residues. CDR1 is LNHDA and CDR2 is SQIVND in the germline V gene (reference sequence). The germline V and J ends were trimmed by 3 bases and 2 bases, with 10 bases remaining between them. The chain's CDR3 is CASSIRPKNYGYTF. CDR3 bases: TGTGCCAGTAGTATTCGGCCGAAAAACTATGGCTACACCTTC.

Details on this clone: In the same sample, other DNA sequences code for this CDR3. The chain couples TRBV29-1 to TRBJ1-1, with D unclear. From germline, CDR1 is SQVTM and CDR2 ANQGSEA. The CDR3 contains 12 residues. V lost 6 bases to trimming and J lost 2 bases, with 10 bases between them. The CDR3 DNA is TGCAGCGTCTACACACAAAACACTGAAGCTTTCTTT. This sequence encodes CSVYTQNTEAFF.

V is TRBV7-7 and J is TRBJ2-5, with TRBD2 identical over 9 bases. CDR3 length: 16 amino acids. Unmatched junction bases numbered 8, after V lost 5 bases and J lost 1 base. Germline assignment: CDR1 SSHAT and CDR2 FNYEAQ (reference sequence). The CDR3, as DNA: TGTGCCAGCAGCCCGGTCGGGACTAGCCGCCAAGAGACCCAGTACTTC. It yields the protein CASSPVGTSRQETQYF.

The chain recombines TRBV9 with TRBJ2-7, with 12 bases matching TRBD1. Germline-derived CDR1 and CDR2 are SGDLS and YYNGEE. The V and J ends lost 4 bases and 2 bases, in that order; junction bases with no gene match: 4. This CDR3 has 15 residues. The DNA for the CDR3 is TGTGCCAGCAGCCCCGGGACAGGGGGCCCCTACGAGCAGTACTTC. This codes for CASSPGTGGPYEQYF.

This chain uses TRBV28 with TRBJ1-2, with a weak D call TRBD1 (5 bases). There are 13 residues in the CDR3. The germline V and J ends were trimmed by 8 bases and 0 bases, with 10 bases remaining between them. CDR1 and CDR2 (germline): MDHEN, SYDVKM. CDR3 bases: TGTGCCAGCGGGACGGTAGCTAACTATGGCTACACCTTC. Amino acids: CASGTVANYGYTF.

The chain is built from TRBV9 and TRBJ2-2; TRBD2 agrees at 8 bases. CDR1 and CDR2 (germline): SGDLS, YYNGEE. This CDR3 is 17 amino acids long. V lost 3 bases to trimming and J lost 4 bases; unmatched junction nucleotides: 11. In DNA form, the CDR3 reads TGTGCCAGCAGCGGCCCCGACCTCGGGAGGGTCACCGGGGAGCTGTTTTTT. Translated, it gives CASSGPDLGRVTGELFF. The full variable domain, its missing parts supplied by reference TRBV9 and TRBJ2-2, is DSGVTQTPKHLITATGQRVTLRCSPRSGDLSVYWYQQSLDQGLQFLIQYYNGEERAKGNILERFSAQQFPDLHSELNLSSLELGDSALYFCASSGPDLGRVTGELFFGEGSRLTVL.

This chain links TRBV6-1 with TRBJ2-4; 9 positions agree with TRBD1. Trimming took 6 bases from V and 10 from J; bases not matched to a gene: 13. The CDR3 spans 15 residues. The V gene's germline CDR1 is MNHNS and CDR2 SASEGT. The chain's CDR3 is CASRSPGTGWEIQYF. CDR3 sequence (DNA): TGTGCCAGCAGGTCACCCGGGACAGGGTGGGAAATTCAGTACTTC.

This chain uses TRBV18 with TRBJ2-1; TRBD2 might be the D (5 bases). This CDR3 contains 13 residues. CDR1 and CDR2 (germline): KGHSH, LQKENI. The CDR3 protein is CAARGGGYNEQFF. CDR3 in DNA: TGTGCGGCCCGGGGTGGAGGATACAATGAGCAGTTCTTC.

This clone showed up just once. The V call is TRBV9, the J call TRBJ1-2, with D possibly being TRBD1 (6 bases). Germline CDR1 SGDLS, CDR2 YYNGEE. The V end was cut by 0 bases, the J end by 2 bases, with 11 bases between. The CDR3 is made up of 15 amino acids. Written as DNA, the CDR3 is TGTGCCAGCAGCGTAGACCCCACAGGGAACTATGGCTACACCTTC. It yields the protein CASSVDPTGNYGYTF.

The chain combines TRBV7-9 with TRBJ1-1; D is ambiguous. The CDR3 contains 12 residues. V was trimmed by 1 base and J by 9 bases, leaving 9 bases between them. Germline V gene data show CDR1 as SEHNR and CDR2 as FQNEAQ (reference sequence). The CDR3 is CASSLETPKAFF. The CDR3 DNA is TGTGCCAGCAGCTTAGAAACCCCAAAAGCTTTCTTT.